This T cell receptor beta chain was sequenced for a study of T cell responses to AZD1222 COVID-19 vaccine (dated by TCRdb to the early 2020s). Looking at the study overall: AZD1222 recipients with second doses at about 4 weeks or about 12 weeks were pooled, because spike-specific TCR depth and breadth did not differ between schedules. Enrollment into the trials was organized by age into subgroups of 18-55, 56-69 and 70-plus years, and those subgroups contained about 160, 30 and 59 TCR-sequenced participants, respectively. A total of around 240 trial participants underwent TCR sequencing, of whom under 220 had received two doses of AZD1222 and about 26 had received two doses of the MenACWY control vaccine.

Overall results and qualifications from the work: The vaccine-associated CD4 TCRs covered the entire spike protein, and the dominant responses fell in regions 160-218 and 743-854. No day 14 peak-response samples were available, so repertoires were characterized only after the peak T cell response. A significant rise in spike-specific TCR breadth and depth was observed after two AZD1222 doses relative to day 0 and relative to MenACWY recipients. Reportedly, almost half of the unique spike-specific TCRs recognized epitopes lying outside the regions that are mutated in the B.1.351 and B.1.1.7 variants. The 56-69-year group was small, and its depth increase did not reach significance, likely because of low power. Conclusions about previously exposed vaccinees are limited because only a handful of AZD1222 recipients were SARS-CoV-2 seropositive at baseline. Participants were mostly white British, with more females than males. The authors suggested clonal diversity may have been underestimated.

Remarks on this clone: Its antigen remains undetermined. Per-base quality was not reported, and no clone a single base away is much larger than it.

This specimen's time point label, per the study, means: baseline before first vaccination. Samples from vaccinated people were obtained from the UK trials COV001 and COV002, which included a single-blind randomized controlled phase 2/3 trial of AZD1222 (ChAdOx1 nCoV-19) in healthy adults. For TCRbeta chain sequencing, PBMC samples from trial participants were taken at day 0 and at day 28 after the second dose. The CDR3 regions of human TCRbeta chains were analyzed by immunosequencing. Under the source paper's analysis protocol: TCRs in the repertoires were matched against a reference library of SARS-CoV-2-specific TCRs that had been generated with the MIRA antigen-specificity platform. Breadth meant the fraction of unique TCRs that were SARS-CoV-2-associated, whereas depth meant the fraction of total T cells that were SARS-CoV-2-associated. Using the MIRA data, each spike-specific TCR was assigned both to the spike region to which the TCR was reactive and to a CD4 or CD8 class. Log10-transformed breadth and depth values were compared by one-way ANOVA with Sidak's multiple comparisons tests. Sourced from immuneACCESS, this table was stored by TCRdb with only in-frame sequences that have V and J called. A share of the clones is absent; for the studies checked, an unresolved V gene accounts for under half, and the remainder has no known explanation. The V and J calls and the clone size are those of that table, but D and trimming were determined from the DNA. A total of some 130,000 clones appear in this sample, 88% of them only once. Roughly 7.4% of the sample comes from the top ten.

This sequence was found in an adult in good health. The source material was peripheral blood, sampled on day 0 of AZD1222 vaccination.

The CDR3 region reads CASSAGPGFDTEAFF. The nucleotide sequence is given as TGCGCCAGCAGCGCGGGGCCGGGGTTTGACACTGAAGCTTTCTTT. The chain uses TRBV5-1 and TRBJ1-1, and perhaps TRBD1 as D gene, on 5 matching bases. Taken from cysteine to phenylalanine, the CDR3 has 15 residues. Only the CDR3 portion is preserved as DNA: 45 bases, with reading frame beginning at the first base. The germline V gene provides CDR1 SGHRS and CDR2 YFSETQ. V is reduced by 4 bases and J by 3 bases, leaving a spacing of 16 bases between them.